These 24 T cell receptor beta chains came from one sample sequenced in a study of T cell changes during pregnancy in multiple sclerosis. Libraries were prepared by immunoSEQ multiplex PCR; TCRdb keeps only in-frame clonotypes and omits some of them. The repertoire holds roughly 90,000 clones, with approximately 92% as singletons. This sample comprised peripheral blood, obtained in the first trimester of pregnancy. The receptors shown here come from a female donor with multiple sclerosis, enrolled in a pregnancy study.

The gene calls are TRBV6-5 and TRBJ1-1; D not certain. CDR1 is MNHEY and CDR2 is SVGAGI in the germline V gene. Trimming cost V 0 bases and J 4 bases, with 9 bases left between them. There are 14 residues in the CDR3. The CDR3 loop is CASSYSGEGTEAFF. CDR3 coding DNA: TGTGCCAGCAGTTACTCTGGGGAGGGCACTGAAGCTTTCTTT.

With regard to this clone: An end of the junction differs from the germline gene, which may be a read error. In the same sample, other DNA sequences code for this CDR3. The CDR3 region has the DNA TGTGCCAGCAGTGAGGACTCGGGGGGGAGTCAGCCCCAACATTTT. Translation gives CASSEDSGGSQPQHF. The V and J genes are TRBV2 and TRBJ1-5; possible D gene TRBD1, 5 bases. The length of the CDR3 is 15 residues. Looked up from germline, CDR1 is SNHLY and CDR2 is FYNNEI.

The CDR3 sequence is CASSLTGDSNQPQHF. In DNA form, the CDR3 reads TGTGCCAGTAGTTTGACGGGGGACAGCAATCAGCCCCAGCATTTT. This rearrangement joins TRBV19 to TRBJ1-5, with D possibly matching TRBD1 (5 bases). The ends were cut back, 5 bases at V and 1 base at J, with 12 bases in the middle. Germline lookup yields CDR1 LNHDA and CDR2 SQIVND (reference sequence). The length of the CDR3 is 15 residues.

This sequence joins TRBV18 and TRBJ1-3, with D perhaps matching TRBD1 (5 bases). Per germline, CDR1 KGHSH and CDR2 LQKENI. This CDR3 spans 16 amino acids. With 5 bases removed from V and 0 bases from J, the gap between germline ends came to 14 bases. The CDR3 here is CASSSGVASSGNTIYF. The CDR3, as DNA: TGTGCCAGCTCATCGGGGGTGGCGAGCTCTGGAAACACCATATATTTT. Using reference TRBV18 and TRBJ1-3 for the parts outside the CDR3, the full variable domain is NAGVMQNPRHLVRRRGQEARLRCSPMKGHSHVYWYRQLPEEGLKFMVYLQKENIIDESGMPKERFSAEFPKEGPSILRIQQVVRGDSAAYFCASSSGVASSGNTIYFGEGSWLTVV.

This clone was seen just once. The chain uses TRBV7-9 and TRBJ1-1, with D perhaps TRBD1 (6 bases). From germline, CDR1 is SEHNR and CDR2 FQNEAQ (reference sequence). V was clipped by 1 base and J by 1 base, with 16 bases between them. This CDR3 spans 17 amino acids. The CDR3 nucleotides are TGTGCCAGCAGCTTAGGAGATTCTGGGGGCTGGAACACTGAAGCTTTCTTT. As protein: CASSLGDSGGWNTEAFF. Together with reference TRBV7-9 and TRBJ1-1, the CDR3 gives the full variable domain: DTGVSQNPRHKITKRGQNVTFRCDPISEHNRLYWYRQTLGQGPEFLTYFQNEAQLEKSRLLSDRFSAERPKGSFSTLEIQRTEQGDSAMYLCASSLGDSGGWNTEAFFGQGTRLTVV.

This clone was counted once. The chain combines TRBV19 with TRBJ1-1; D not resolved. Germline CDR1 and CDR2: LNHDA and SQIVND (reference sequence). The germline V and J ends were trimmed by 5 bases and 3 bases, with 13 bases remaining between them. The CDR3 totals 14 residues. CDR3 DNA sequence: TGTGCCAGTAGTGTTCAGAACAGAGACACTGAAGCTTTCTTT. Its translation: CASSVQNRDTEAFF.

The genes are TRBV10-3 and TRBJ2-1, with 11 bases matching TRBD1. This CDR3 is 15 amino acids long. J was trimmed by 6 bases and V by 3 bases; bases with no gene match: 4. The V gene's germline CDR1 is ENHRY and CDR2 SYGVKD. CDR3 sequence: CAISDYGTGGNEQFF. The CDR3 DNA reads TGTGCCATCAGTGATTATGGGACAGGGGGCAATGAGCAGTTCTTC.

The gene calls are TRBV16 and TRBJ1-5, with 9 nucleotides matching TRBD1. The germline V gene encodes CDR1 KGHSY and CDR2 FQNENV. V shed 2 bases, J shed 5 bases, and the junction held 7 bases outside the gene matches. CDR3 length equals 16 residues. CDR3 nucleotide sequence: TGTGCCAGCAGCCAAGCCGGGGACAGGGCCCATCAGCCCCAGCATTTT. This gives the protein CASSQAGDRAHQPQHF.

V and J are TRBV9 and TRBJ2-1, with a tentative D call TRBD2 (7 bases). Germline loops: CDR1 SGDLS, CDR2 YYNGEE. Trimming took 0 bases from V and 6 from J, leaving 13 bases between them. This CDR3 has 15 amino acids. The CDR3 DNA sequence: TGTGCCAGCAGCGTAGGAGGGGGGGCCACCAATGAGCAGTTCTTC. Translated, it gives CASSVGGGATNEQFF.

The chain joins TRBV7-9 to TRBJ2-3; D gene ambiguous. V lost 1 base and J lost 2, with 4 bases in between. The CDR3 is made up of 13 amino acids. Germline CDR1 and CDR2: SEHNR and FQNEAQ (reference sequence). This CDR3 is CASSLVITDTQYF. As DNA, the CDR3 is TGTGCCAGCAGCTTAGTTATCACAGATACGCAGTATTTT.

The chain carries TRBV4-1 and TRBJ2-2, with 11 nucleotides matching TRBD1. The CDR3 is 17 amino acids. The V segment lost 4 bases and the J segment 6 bases; nucleotides outside the gene matches: 10. Germline assignment: CDR1 MGHRA and CDR2 YSYEKL. The CDR3 DNA follows: TGCGCCAGCAGCCCATACGGACAGGGGGCGACTGCCGGGGAGCTGTTTTTT. Amino acids: CASSPYGQGATAGELFF.

The chain uses TRBV25-1 and TRBJ2-7, with D possibly being TRBD1 (6 bases). CDR1 is MGHDK and CDR2 is SYGVNS in the germline V gene. Trimming stripped 7 bases from V and 4 bases from J, with 11 bases between. This CDR3 comprises 12 residues. The CDR3 loop is CASTTTGYEQYF. The CDR3 DNA follows: TGTGCCAGCACCACGACAGGATACGAGCAGTACTTC.

The chain combines TRBV5-4 with TRBJ1-2; 7 bases are shared with TRBD1. The CDR3 covers 14 residues. Germline lookup yields CDR1 SGHNT and CDR2 YYREEE (reference sequence). The V and J ends lost 4 bases and 0 bases, in that order; junction bases with no gene match: 3. The CDR3 DNA is TGTGCCAGCAGCAGGGACAGCACTAACTATGGCTACACCTTC. It codes for CASSRDSTNYGYTF.

This chain joins TRBV19 and TRBJ1-5; D is unclear. CDR3 size: 9 residues. Germline CDR1 reads LNHDA; CDR2 reads SQIVND (reference sequence). The V end was cut by 6 bases, the J end by 10 bases, with 4 bases between. The chain's CDR3 is CASSPPQHF. DNA for the CDR3: TGTGCCAGTAGCCCACCCCAGCATTTT.

The rearrangement joins TRBV5-6 to TRBJ2-5; 8 bases line up with TRBD1. The junction had 8 bases not matched to a gene; V was cut back by 5 bases and J by 5 bases. Germline V gene sequence: CDR1 SGHDT, CDR2 YYEEEE. The CDR3 is 14 amino acids. The CDR3 coding sequence is TGTGCCAGCAGTTTTCAGGGGGCGGGCGAGACCCAGTACTTC. It codes for CASSFQGAGETQYF. Filled out from reference TRBV5-6 and TRBJ2-5, the complete variable domain reads DAGVTQSPTHLIKTRGQQVTLRCSPKSGHDTVSWYQQALGQGPQFIFQYYEEEERQRGNFPDRFSGHQFPNYSSELNVNALLLGDSALYLCASSFQGAGETQYFGPGTRLLVL.

This chain uses TRBV14 with TRBJ1-4; perhaps TRBD1 as D (5 bases). Looked up from germline, CDR1 is SGHDN and CDR2 is FVKESK. The CDR3 runs to 16 residues. V was trimmed by 1 base and J by 7 bases, leaving 16 bases between them. The CDR3 here is CASSQVSGTLGEKLFF. The CDR3 coding sequence is TGTGCCAGCAGCCAAGTGAGCGGGACTTTGGGTGAAAAACTGTTTTTT.

V is TRBV29-1 and J is TRBJ2-2; D possibly corresponds to TRBD1 (5 bases). The CDR3 covers 13 residues. Germline CDR1 reads SQVTM; CDR2 reads ANQGSEA. The V gene lost 7 bases and the J gene lost 3 bases, with 12 bases spanning the gap. CDR3 sequence: CSAVDIHTGELFF. The CDR3 DNA reads as TGCAGCGCCGTGGACATACACACCGGGGAGCTGTTTTTT.

The chain couples TRBV13 to TRBJ1-1; TRBD1 aligns across 11 bases. There are 16 residues in the CDR3. Germline CDR1 is PRHDT and CDR2 is FYEKMQ (reference sequence). J gave up 4 bases and V 5 bases, and 9 bases lay outside the gene matches. The CDR3 region is CASSPGQGAFGTEAFF. The CDR3 DNA sequence: TGTGCCAGCAGCCCAGGACAGGGGGCGTTTGGCACTGAAGCTTTCTTT.

This chain connects TRBV9 to TRBJ2-5; TRBD2 aligns across 7 bases. Germline loops: CDR1 SGDLS, CDR2 YYNGEE. Trimming at V came to 0 bases and at J to 1 base, leaving 6 bases not matched to a gene. This CDR3 comprises 16 residues. The CDR3 DNA reads as TGTGCCAGCAGCGTAGTCCCCCAGCGGGGCCAAGAGACCCAGTACTTC. Amino acid sequence: CASSVVPQRGQETQYF. The full variable domain, its missing parts supplied by reference TRBV9 and TRBJ2-5, is DSGVTQTPKHLITATGQRVTLRCSPRSGDLSVYWYQQSLDQGLQFLIQYYNGEERAKGNILERFSAQQFPDLHSELNLSSLELGDSALYFCASSVVPQRGQETQYFGPGTRLLVL.

The V and J genes are TRBV7-3 and TRBJ1-1; no definite D call. V gave up 0 bases and J gave up 0 bases, with 8 bases separating them. The CDR3 contains 15 residues. Per the germline V gene, CDR1 is SGHTA and CDR2 is FQGTGA. DNA for the CDR3: TGTGCCAGCAGCTTAACCCCAGGATTGAACACTGAAGCTTTCTTT. Translation: CASSLTPGLNTEAFF. Based on the CDR3 plus reference TRBV7-3 and TRBJ1-1, the full variable domain is GAGVSQTPSNKVTEKGKYVELRCDPISGHTALYWYRQSLGQGPEFLIYFQGTGAADDSGLPNDRFFAVRPEGSVSTLKIQRTERGDSAVYLCASSLTPGLNTEAFFGQGTRLTVV.

The chain employs TRBV7-3 and TRBJ2-2; weak D call: TRBD2 (5 bases). The germline gives CDR1 SGHTA, CDR2 FQGTGA. The CDR3 covers 15 residues. The germline V and J ends were trimmed by 2 bases and 6 bases, with 13 bases remaining between them. The CDR3 coding sequence is TGTGCCAGCAGCTTATTTTCGGGGATGGCCGGGGAGCTGTTTTTT. This encodes CASSLFSGMAGELFF.

The CDR3 reads CASSLPPVNVGELFF. Written as DNA, the CDR3 is TGTGCCAGCAGCCTCCCCCCAGTAAATGTCGGGGAGCTGTTTTTT. The chain combines TRBV7-8 with TRBJ2-2; no clear D. The germline V gene has CDR1 SGHVS and CDR2 FQNEAQ. CDR3 size: 15 residues. V was clipped by 5 bases and J by 7 bases, with 17 bases between them.

This clone was seen once. V gene TRBV6-5 combines with J gene TRBJ2-3; maybe TRBD2 (5 bases). CDR1 and CDR2 (germline): MNHEY, SVGAGI. The germline V and J ends were trimmed by 6 bases and 3 bases, with 7 bases remaining between them. This CDR3 contains 12 residues. The CDR3 coding sequence is TGTGCCAGCAGCCCGGGAACAGATACGCAGTATTTT. It encodes CASSPGTDTQYF.

CDR3 region: CASSKRGAYNEQFF. The DNA for the CDR3 is TGTGCCAGCAGTAAGCGGGGGGCCTACAATGAGCAGTTCTTC. The chain links TRBV6-4 to TRBJ2-1, with 9 nucleotides matching TRBD2. V lost 5 bases, J lost 2 bases, and 1 base stayed unmatched. This CDR3 spans 14 amino acids. Germline CDR1 is MRHNA and CDR2 is SNTAGT.